Shown below are 10 T cell receptor beta chains from a single sample sequenced in a study of T cell repertoires in cytomegalovirus infection. TCRdb itself ran the reads through MiXCR, one entry per CDR3 protein. Among fewer than 85,000 distinct CDR3 sequences, under 4.5% were seen once, and the ten largest hold under 25%. The sequencing input was PBMCs. The receptors here all came from a human donor in good health (CMV status not recorded). Some clones in this sample may be carry-over from other donors' samples.

This clonotype occurred many times. This sequence joins TRBV12-3 or TRBV12-4 and TRBJ1-4; TRBD1 is a possible D gene (6 bases). The CDR3 covers 16 residues. Trimming left V 4 bases short and J 4 bases short, with 16 bases between. The CDR3 bases are TGTGCCAGCAGTTCTCCCCCGGGACAAAATAATGAAAAACTGTTTTTT. This codes for CASSSPPGQNNEKLFF.

The table lists this clonotype with many counts. This chain connects TRBV7-2 to TRBJ2-3; maybe TRBD1 (6 bases). This CDR3 comprises 14 residues. V was shortened by 4 bases and J by 2 bases, with 10 bases between the two germline ends. Per germline, CDR1 SGHTA and CDR2 FQGNSA. CDR3 sequence: CASSSRDITDTQYF. In DNA form, the CDR3 reads TGTGCCAGCAGCTCCAGGGACATCACAGATACGCAGTATTTT.

This clonotype was recorded at least ten times. This rearrangement joins TRBV7-2 to TRBJ1-5; D gene ambiguous. Trimming removed 1 base from V and 2 bases from J, with 6 bases in between. This CDR3 spans 14 amino acids. Looked up from germline, CDR1 is SGHTA and CDR2 is FQGNSA. The CDR3 DNA reads as TGTGCCAGCAGCTTAGTGCGGGGCAATCAGCCCCAGCATTTT. Translation: CASSLVRGNQPQHF.

There are many counts of this clonotype. Here the CDR3 reads CASSSKQGHSYEQYF. For the CDR3, the DNA is TGCGCCAGCAGCTCCAAACAGGGCCACTCCTACGAGCAGTACTTC. The J gene is TRBJ2-7, the V gene TRBV5-1; possible D gene TRBD1, 6 bases. Per the germline V gene, CDR1 is SGHRS and CDR2 is YFSETQ. The CDR3 contains 15 residues. V lost 3 bases to trimming and J lost 0 bases, with 13 bases between them. Using reference TRBV5-1 and TRBJ2-7 for the parts outside the CDR3, the full variable domain is KAGVTQTPRYLIKTRGQQVTLSCSPISGHRSVSWYQQTPGQGLQFLFEYFSETQRNKGNFPGRFSGRQFSNSRSEMNVSTLELGDSALYLCASSSKQGHSYEQYFGPGTRLTVT.

Ten or more counts support this clonotype. The gene calls are TRBV7-2 and TRBJ1-6, with D possibly TRBD1 on 6 matching bases. V was pared by 4 bases and J by 5 bases, with 18 bases between. Germline V gene lookup returns CDR1 SGHTA and CDR2 FQGNSA. This CDR3 has 17 amino acids. The CDR3: CASSSRKRTADNSPLHF. The CDR3 DNA sequence: TGTGCCAGCAGCTCACGCAAAAGGACAGCCGATAATTCACCCCTCCACTTT. The full variable domain, its missing parts supplied by reference TRBV7-2 and TRBJ1-6, is GAGVSQSPSNKVTEKGKDVELRCDPISGHTALYWYRQSLGQGLEFLIYFQGNSAPDKSGLPSDRFSAERTGGSVSTLTIQRTQQEDSAVYLCASSSRKRTADNSPLHFGNGTRLTVT.

In its sample, this clonotype was seen many times. The chain couples TRBV4-1 to TRBJ2-1; 10 bases map to TRBD1. With V trimmed by 2 bases and J by 7 bases, 11 bases remained unmatched. CDR1 and CDR2 (germline): MGHRA, YSYEKL. This CDR3 comprises 17 residues. CDR3 region: CASSQIAMGTGVNEQFF. The CDR3 nucleotides read TGCGCCAGCAGCCAAATTGCCATGGGGACAGGGGTTAATGAGCAGTTCTTC.

This clonotype was detected many times. Here the CDR3 DNA reads TGTGCCAGCAGACGATCCGGTTCGCCTGGAAACACCATATATTTT. It is translated as CASRRSGSPGNTIYF. The chain couples TRBV7-9 to TRBJ1-3, with D unclear. The CDR3 length is 15 residues. Germline values: CDR1 SEHNR, CDR2 FQNEAQ (reference sequence). The V end was cut by 6 bases, the J end by 2 bases, with 14 bases between.

This clonotype occurred many times. J is TRBJ2-1 and V is TRBV4-1, with 8 bases fitting TRBD2. The trim removed 0 bases at V and 10 bases at J, leaving 2 bases unmatched. CDR3 size: 13 residues. Germline V gene lookup returns CDR1 MGHRA and CDR2 YSYEKL. The CDR3 nucleotides read TGCGCCAGCAGCCAAGACCGGGGGGGGGAGCAGTTCTTC. It translates to CASSQDRGGEQFF.

This clonotype was seen only a few times. The rearrangement joins TRBV7-2 to TRBJ2-7; the D gene is possibly TRBD1 (6 bases). Germline lookup yields CDR1 SGHTA and CDR2 FQGNSA. CDR3 length: 13 amino acids. V was pared by 3 bases and J by 6 bases, with 12 bases between. CDR3: CASSFRGFGEQYF. The CDR3 DNA follows: TGTGCCAGCAGCTTCAGGGGCTTCGGCGAGCAGTACTTC. Drawing the rest from reference TRBV7-2 and TRBJ2-7, the complete variable domain is GAGVSQSPSNKVTEKGKDVELRCDPISGHTALYWYRQSLGQGLEFLIYFQGNSAPDKSGLPSDRFSAERTGGSVSTLTIQRTQQEDSAVYLCASSFRGFGEQYFGPGTRLTVT.

This clonotype was counted at least ten times. This rearrangement joins TRBV7-6 to TRBJ2-1, with 12 bases fitting TRBD2. The V segment lost 5 bases and the J segment 8 bases; nucleotides outside the gene matches: 7. The CDR3 extends over 15 amino acids. Germline V gene sequence: CDR1 SGHVS, CDR2 FNYEAQ. The CDR3 region has the DNA TGTGCCAGCAGCCGTTCTAGCGGGGGGGTCTATGAGCAGTTCTTC. Amino acids: CASSRSSGGVYEQFF.